This T cell receptor beta chain was documented in a study of cytomegalovirus exposure and HLA in healthy donors. Overall study results and limits: For most TCR sequences rarity was the rule, although some public TCRs occurred in many donors.

Regarding this clone: Antigen specificity is unknown.

The PCR used 60 Vbeta and 13 Jbeta primers. Sequencing was performed with immunoSEQ multiplex PCR; in TCRdb, only in-frame clones are kept and a portion is missing. The repertoire has roughly 150,000 clones, roughly 79% of them found once; the top ten carry 1.3%. The germline gives CDR1 SGHDT, CDR2 YYEEEE. With 1 base removed from V and 10 bases from J, the gap between germline ends came to 9 bases. The CDR3 has 12 amino acids. Material for sequencing was PBMCs. The receptor was isolated from a young man in good health and CMV-seronegative. The chain employs TRBV5-6 and TRBJ2-1; weak D call: TRBD2 (5 bases). DNA for the CDR3: TGTGCCAGCAGCTTGATAGGCGGGGAGCAGTTCTTC. Translated: CASSLIGGEQFF.